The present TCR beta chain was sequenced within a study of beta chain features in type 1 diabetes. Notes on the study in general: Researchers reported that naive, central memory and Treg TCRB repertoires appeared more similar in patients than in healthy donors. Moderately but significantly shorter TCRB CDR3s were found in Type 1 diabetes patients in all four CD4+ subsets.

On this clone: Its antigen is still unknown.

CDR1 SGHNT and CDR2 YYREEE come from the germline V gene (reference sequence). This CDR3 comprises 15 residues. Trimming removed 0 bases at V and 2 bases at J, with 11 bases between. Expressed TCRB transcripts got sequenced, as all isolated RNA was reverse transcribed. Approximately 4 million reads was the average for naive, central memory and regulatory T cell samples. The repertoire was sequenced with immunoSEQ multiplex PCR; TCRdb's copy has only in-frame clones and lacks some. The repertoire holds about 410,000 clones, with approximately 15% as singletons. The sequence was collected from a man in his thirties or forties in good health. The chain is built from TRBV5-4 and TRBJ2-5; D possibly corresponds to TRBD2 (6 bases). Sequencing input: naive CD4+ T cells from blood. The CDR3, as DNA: TGTGCCAGCAGCTTGGGGCTAGCGTTACAAGAGACCCAGTACTTC. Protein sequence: CASSLGLALQETQYF.